This T cell receptor (beta chain) was identified in a study of shared clonotypes between healthy human individuals. Comment on this clone: Its cognate antigen is unknown. Other DNA sequences in this specimen translate into the identical CDR3.

Repertoires were generated with immunoSEQ multiplex PCR, while TCRdb's copy carries only in-frame clones and drops some. In the table there are 2.3 million or so clones, more than 80% of which are singletons. Overall study results and limits: Relative to their counterparts shared across all four donors, non-shared clonotypes exhibited diminished generation probabilities.

Into CD45RA+ naive and CD45RA-negative memory subsets, the CD4+ cells were split. Germline CDR1 is SGHRS and CDR2 is YFSETQ. CDR3 length: 16 residues. V was shortened by 0 bases and J by 0 bases, with 12 bases between the two germline ends. The receptor's source is a man between 18 and 29 years old in good health. Some clones in this sample may be carry-over from other donors' samples. The chain is built from TRBV5-1 and TRBJ1-1; D may be TRBD1 (6 bases). Sequencing was done on a sample of naive CD4+ T cells from PBMCs. Regarding subset: CD45RA+ positively selected. This CDR3 is CASSLAPTGMNTEAFF. The DNA for the CDR3 is TGCGCCAGCAGCTTGGCACCAACAGGGATGAACACTGAAGCTTTCTTT.